This T cell receptor (beta chain) originates from a study of shared clonotypes between healthy human individuals. Study overall: Used for every donor were three CD4 naive, three CD4 memory, two CD8 naive and one CD8 memory plate.

The J segment lost 7 bases and the V segment lost 6 bases, leaving 11 bases of the junction unmatched. Looked up from germline, CDR1 is MNHEY and CDR2 is SVGAGI. This CDR3 is built from 15 residues. Clones were read by immunoSEQ multiplex PCR, and TCRdb kept only the in-frame ones, dropping some. The sample has around 700,000 clones, around four fifths seen once. Sequenced input: memory CD4+ T cells sorted from blood. Stated subset: CD45RA-negative fraction. The chain joins TRBV6-5 to TRBJ2-7; TRBD2 matches at 11 bases. This TCR was sampled from a woman aged 25 to 39 in good health. This CDR3 is CASRKQLAGEPEQYF. The CDR3 region has the DNA TGTGCCAGCAGGAAACAACTAGCGGGAGAACCTGAGCAGTACTTC.